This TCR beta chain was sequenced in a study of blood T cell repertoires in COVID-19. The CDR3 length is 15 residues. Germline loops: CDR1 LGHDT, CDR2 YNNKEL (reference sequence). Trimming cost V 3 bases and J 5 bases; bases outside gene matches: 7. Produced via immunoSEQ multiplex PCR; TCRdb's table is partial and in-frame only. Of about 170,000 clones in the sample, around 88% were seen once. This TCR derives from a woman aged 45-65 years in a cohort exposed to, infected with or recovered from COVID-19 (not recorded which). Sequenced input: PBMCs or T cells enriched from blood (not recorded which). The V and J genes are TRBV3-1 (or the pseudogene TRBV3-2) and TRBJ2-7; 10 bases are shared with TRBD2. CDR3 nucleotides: TGTGCCAGCAGCCAGAGCGGGGGGGCCTGGAACGAGCAGTACTTC. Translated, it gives CASSQSGGAWNEQYF.